This T cell receptor (beta chain) was found in a study of T-cell reconstitution after alpha-beta-depleted transplantation in children (dated by TCRdb to 2016 to 2017). Broadly, across the study: The study quantitatively tracked T-cell immune reconstitution after TCRalphabeta/CD19-depleted allogeneic hematopoietic cell transplantation in children using TCR repertoire profiling.

Points on this clonotype: The specificity of this receptor is unknown. Base quality data are lacking; no much larger clone is found one base away.

The protocol used for the library was PCR. The sequencer was an Illumina HiSeq 2500. TCR library preparation used molecular barcoding, with unique molecular identifiers applied to normalize quantification of the TCRbeta repertoire. TCRdb reran the public reads through fastp at Q25 and MiXCR, keeping productive beta chains. CDR3 protein duplicates are merged, each entry listing the most common genes and DNA. This sample has about 500,000 distinct CDR3 sequences in its table, and approximately 32% of those were observed once. The ten largest clones take up approximately 2.3% of the sample. The sequence derives from a human donor who donated a stem cell graft to a child with aplastic anemia. Sequencing was performed on PBMCs from the stem cell graft donor, taken from the stem cell graft.

The CDR3 has the sequence CASSILPESYNEQFF. The sequence in DNA is TGTGCCAGCTCGATCCTACCCGAATCCTACAATGAGCAGTTCTTC. Rearrangement joined TRBV18 to TRBJ2-1; no D gene can be assigned with confidence. Reading from cysteine to phenylalanine, the CDR3 counts 15 amino acids. The only DNA kept is the CDR3, 45 bases in frame from the first base. Based on the germline V gene, the CDR1 and CDR2 sequences are KGHSH and LQKENI. A distance of 13 bases separates the germline ends of V and J, which lose 6 bases and 1 base respectively.